The TCR beta chain described here comes from a study of T-cell reconstitution after alpha-beta-depleted transplantation in children. This clonotype was found many times. Unique molecular identifiers were incorporated when the TCRbeta library was constructed. MiXCR, applied by TCRdb to the PCR reads, yields one record per CDR3 protein. The top ten clones hold under 8% of a sample with 200,000 to 250,000 distinct CDR3 sequences, approximately 8.9% of them seen once. The TCR was taken from a male patient younger than 18 who had a stem cell transplant for acute lymphoblastic leukemia, so the T cells may come from the graft donor. Sequencing used PBMCs, mostly from graft donor cells, obtained 180 days after TCRalphabeta/CD19-depleted stem cell transplant.

The CDR3 DNA sequence: TGTGCCAGCTCACCACAGGAGGGCGGGGAGCTGTTTTTT. This translates into CASSPQEGGELFF. The rearrangement uses TRBV18 and TRBJ2-2; D might be TRBD2 (6 bases). This CDR3 region has 13 residues. Germline CDR1 is KGHSH and CDR2 is LQKENI. V was cut by 1 base and J by 7 bases, with 7 bases left in between.